Presented here are 5 T cell receptor beta chains from one specimen sequenced in a study of T cell repertoires in cytomegalovirus infection. Using its own MiXCR run on the reads, TCRdb lists one record per CDR3 protein. This table holds some 350,000 distinct CDR3 sequences, 15% to 20% found once. The sequencing sample was made of PBMCs. These receptors all stem from a human donor in good health (CMV status not recorded). Some clones in this sample may be carry-over from other donors' samples.

The chain joins TRBV2 to TRBJ2-7; no clear D gene. The CDR3 sequence is 11 residues long. The V end was cut by 5 bases, the J end by 3 bases, with 5 bases between. CDR1 and CDR2 from the germline V gene are SNHLY and FYNNEI. The CDR3 DNA follows: TGTGCCAGCAGTACCCTCTACGAGCAGTACTTC. Protein sequence: CASSTLYEQYF.

The CDR3 nucleotides read TGTGCCAGCTCATATGACAGGGCCCTTTACGAGACCCAGTACTTC. Translated, it gives CASSYDRALYETQYF. The chain recombines TRBV18 with TRBJ2-5; 7 bases line up with TRBD1. The germline V gene encodes CDR1 KGHSH and CDR2 LQKENI. V lost 5 bases, J lost 5 bases, and 11 bases stayed unmatched. The CDR3 contains 15 residues.

This clonotype was seen a handful of times. The chain employs TRBV5-1 and TRBJ2-1, with 13 nucleotides matching TRBD2. V was pared by 4 bases and J by 0 bases, with 4 bases of the junction left unmatched. CDR1 SGHRS and CDR2 YFSETQ come from the germline V gene. The CDR3 runs 17 residues. For the CDR3, the DNA is TGCGCCAGCAGCCTGGGGACTAGCGGGAACTCCTACAATGAGCAGTTCTTC. As protein: CASSLGTSGNSYNEQFF.

The V gene is TRBV2, the J gene TRBJ1-4; the match to TRBD1 covers 7 bases. V gave up 8 bases and J gave up 0 bases; unmatched junction bases: 3. This CDR3 has 14 amino acids. Germline V gene lookup returns CDR1 SNHLY and CDR2 FYNNEI. The chain's CDR3 is CASDRAPTNEKLFF. CDR3 sequence (DNA): TGTGCCAGCGACAGGGCACCAACTAATGAAAAACTGTTTTTT.

This clonotype appeared a few times. The J gene is TRBJ1-1, the V gene TRBV18, with 11 bases lining up with TRBD1. This CDR3 region has 12 residues. V shed 4 bases and J 10 bases; nucleotides not matched to a gene: 2. Germline CDR1 reads KGHSH; CDR2 reads LQKENI. In DNA form, the CDR3 reads TGTGCCAGCTCACTGGACAGGGGGCCAGCTTTCTTT. Amino acids: CASSLDRGPAFF.